A selection of T cell receptor beta chains follows, all from one sample in a study of blood T cell repertoires in COVID-19. Assay: immunoSEQ multiplex PCR; the TCRdb copy retains only in-frame clones and omits some. The sample holds tens of thousands of clones, 85% to 90% seen once. Sequenced material: peripheral blood. The source of these receptors is a man in his forties with acute or convalescent COVID-19. Both conserved end residues are part of each CDR3. A D gene is named only where the DNA matches it firmly. Size is stated for part of the rows, as once, few or many counts, or as a class when the clone is expanded.

CDR3 length: 12; J gene: TRBJ1-5; clone size: .; V gene: TRBV29-1; D gene: TRBD1; CDR3 protein: CSGKTGDQPQHF; CDR3 DNA: TGCAGCGGAAAAACAGGGGATCAGCCCCAGCATTTT
CDR3 length: 16; J gene: TRBJ1-2; clone size: once; V gene: TRBV18; D gene: .; CDR3 protein: CASSPSMSGTNYGYTF; CDR3 DNA: TGTGCCAGCTCGCCATCAATGTCCGGGACTAACTATGGCTACACCTTC
CDR3 length: 15; J gene: TRBJ2-7; clone size: .; V gene: TRBV11-2; D gene: .; CDR3 protein: CASSLESTGADEQYF; CDR3 DNA: TGTGCCAGCAGCTTAGAAAGCACTGGCGCGGACGAGCAGTACTTC
CDR3 length: 14; J gene: TRBJ1-2; clone size: .; V gene: TRBV5-6; D gene: .; CDR3 protein: CASSLGRGKYGYTF; CDR3 DNA: TGTGCCAGCAGCTTGGGTCGGGGAAAGTATGGCTACACCTTC
CDR3 length: 15; J gene: TRBJ1-2; clone size: .; V gene: TRBV4-1; D gene: TRBD1; CDR3 protein: CASSQESTGAYGYTF; CDR3 DNA: TGCGCCAGCAGCCAAGAGAGTACAGGGGCCTATGGCTACACCTTC
CDR3 length: 16; J gene: TRBJ1-5; clone size: once; V gene: TRBV19; D gene: .; CDR3 protein: CASSRLDGYSNQPQHF; CDR3 DNA: TGTGCCAGTAGTCGACTTGATGGCTATAGCAATCAGCCCCAGCATTTT
CDR3 length: 15; J gene: TRBJ1-5; clone size: .; V gene: TRBV12-5; D gene: TRBD1; CDR3 protein: CASGLGTGDNQPQHF; CDR3 DNA: TGTGCTAGTGGTTTGGGGACAGGGGACAATCAGCCCCAGCATTTT
CDR3 length: 15; J gene: TRBJ1-1; clone size: .; V gene: TRBV5-4; D gene: TRBD1; CDR3 protein: CASSLDRAMNTEAFF; CDR3 DNA: TGTGCCAGCAGCCTGGACAGGGCGATGAACACTGAAGCTTTCTTT
CDR3 length: 15; J gene: TRBJ2-7; clone size: .; V gene: TRBV21-1; D gene: .; CDR3 protein: CASSKSGTRIHEQYF; CDR3 DNA: TGTGCCAGCAGCAAATCCGGGACTAGGATCCACGAGCAGTACTTC
CDR3 length: 14; J gene: TRBJ1-2; clone size: .; V gene: TRBV19; D gene: .; CDR3 protein: CASSTLDRDYGYTF; CDR3 DNA: TGTGCCAGTAGTACATTGGACAGAGACTATGGCTACACCTTC
CDR3 length: 13; J gene: TRBJ2-3; clone size: .; V gene: TRBV6-5; D gene: .; CDR3 protein: CASSRGATDTQYF; CDR3 DNA: TGTGCCAGCAGCCGGGGGGCCACAGATACGCAGTATTTT
CDR3 length: 13; J gene: TRBJ1-1; clone size: .; V gene: TRBV13; D gene: .; CDR3 protein: CAVRTGQNTEAFF; CDR3 DNA: TGTGCCGTGCGAACAGGGCAGAACACTGAAGCTTTCTTT
CDR3 length: 14; J gene: TRBJ2-1; clone size: .; V gene: TRBV29-1; D gene: TRBD2; CDR3 protein: CSVAQSGAYNEQFF; CDR3 DNA: TGCAGCGTTGCGCAAAGCGGGGCCTACAATGAGCAGTTCTTC
CDR3 length: 15; J gene: TRBJ1-4; clone size: .; V gene: TRBV5-1; D gene: .; CDR3 protein: CASSLQGATNEKLFF; CDR3 DNA: TGCGCCAGCAGCCTACAGGGTGCAACTAATGAAAAACTGTTTTTT
CDR3 length: 13; J gene: TRBJ1-4; clone size: .; V gene: TRBV10-3; D gene: .; CDR3 protein: CAIRNQGGEKLFF; CDR3 DNA: TGTGCCATCAGAAATCAGGGTGGTGAAAAACTGTTTTTT
CDR3 length: 15; J gene: TRBJ2-7; clone size: .; V gene: TRBV4-2; D gene: TRBD1; CDR3 protein: CASSQGTGAAYEQYF; CDR3 DNA: TGTGCCAGCAGCCAAGGGACAGGGGCGGCCTACGAGCAGTACTTC
CDR3 length: 17; J gene: TRBJ1-4; clone size: .; V gene: TRBV6-1; D gene: .; CDR3 protein: CASSEAVGGATNEKLFF; CDR3 DNA: TGTGCCAGCAGTGAAGCTGTCGGGGGGGCAACTAATGAAAAACTGTTTTTT
CDR3 length: 14; J gene: TRBJ1-6; clone size: few; V gene: TRBV18; D gene: .; CDR3 protein: CASSPLREGSPLHF; CDR3 DNA: TGTGCCAGCTCACCACTCAGGGAGGGCTCACCCCTCCACTTT
CDR3 length: 13; J gene: TRBJ2-7; clone size: .; V gene: TRBV11-3; D gene: TRBD2; CDR3 protein: CASSLASGNEQYF; CDR3 DNA: TGTGCCAGCAGCTTAGCGAGCGGGAACGAGCAGTACTTC
CDR3 length: 13; J gene: TRBJ2-5; clone size: .; V gene: TRBV18; D gene: TRBD1; CDR3 protein: CASSPHRGETQYF; CDR3 DNA: TGTGCCAGCTCACCACACAGGGGGGAGACCCAGTACTTC
CDR3 length: 16; J gene: TRBJ2-3; clone size: .; V gene: TRBV7-2; D gene: .; CDR3 protein: CASSLSGRTSTDTQYF; CDR3 DNA: TGTGCCAGCAGCTTAAGCGGGCGCACTAGCACAGATACGCAGTATTTT
CDR3 length: 14; J gene: TRBJ1-1; clone size: .; V gene: TRBV5-6; D gene: TRBD1; CDR3 protein: CASSEDRAVPEAFF; CDR3 DNA: TGTGCCAGCAGCGAGGACAGGGCCGTCCCTGAAGCTTTCTTT
CDR3 length: 12; J gene: TRBJ2-1; clone size: .; V gene: TRBV12-3/TRBV12-4; D gene: TRBD2; CDR3 protein: CASSPSGVEQFF; CDR3 DNA: TGTGCCAGCAGTCCGAGCGGGGTTGAGCAGTTCTTC
CDR3 length: 15; J gene: TRBJ2-7; clone size: .; V gene: TRBV5-1; D gene: .; CDR3 protein: CASSLGSPASYEQYF; CDR3 DNA: TGCGCCAGCAGCTTGGGTTCGCCTGCGAGCTACGAGCAGTACTTC
CDR3 length: 14; J gene: TRBJ1-3; clone size: .; V gene: TRBV10-2; D gene: TRBD1; CDR3 protein: CASRTGGSGNTIYF; CDR3 DNA: TGCGCCAGCAGGACAGGGGGCTCTGGAAACACCATATATTTT